The source of this T cell receptor (beta chain) is a study of response to subunit inactivated influenza vaccine. TCRdb ran MiXCR on the RT-PCR reads and lists one entry per CDR3 protein. This table has almost 250,000 distinct CDR3 sequences, more than 10% appearing once. Findings of the study overall: There was a suggestion from the authors that each seasonal influenza vaccination recruits few new T cells.

This clonotype was counted ten times or more. As yet, its antigen is unknown. The CDR3 spans 17 residues. V trimming: 1 base; J trimming: 6 bases; junction bases outside the gene matches: 9. Germline assignment: CDR1 MNHEY and CDR2 SMNVEV (reference sequence). The TCR comes from a man in his forties or fifties who received an inactivated influenza vaccine. The sequencing used non-naive T cells sorted from PBMCs, collected 14 to 15 days before vaccination. The J gene is TRBJ2-2, the V gene TRBV27; 9 nucleotides align to TRBD1. CDR3 in amino acids: CASSLFNPGQGSGELFF. DNA for the CDR3: TGTGCCAGCAGTTTATTTAACCCGGGACAGGGATCCGGGGAGCTGTTTTTT.